A selection of T cell receptor beta chains follows, all from one sample in a study of somatic mutations in cytotoxic T cells in rheumatoid arthritis. The protocol was immunoSEQ multiplex PCR, while the TCRdb copy is restricted to in-frame clones and leaves out a portion. Among under 25,000 clones listed, 85% were seen once. Sample: CD8+ T cells sorted from blood. The source of these receptors is a woman aged 40-49 years with rheumatoid arthritis. Each CDR3 is given with its conserved first and last residue. The order of the fields is V gene, clone size, J gene, CDR3 protein. Where a row states a size, it is once, few, many or the class of an expanded clone; other rows omit it.

>TRBV7-6|.|TRBJ2-3
CASSLNSGEAPDTQYF
>TRBV6-4|medium-sized|TRBJ2-3
CASSDSSEPYTQYF
>TRBV19|large|TRBJ2-7
CASSIPGREVSEQYF
>TRBV2|.|TRBJ2-3
CASMAGREGDTQYF
>TRBV19|.|TRBJ2-3
CASSMTSDGDTQYF
>TRBV5-1|.|TRBJ1-1
CASSQYRGGMVNSNTEAFF
>TRBV5-3|.|TRBJ2-1
CARSPPVGLSSYNEQFF
>TRBV27|.|TRBJ2-1
CASSSPNSGSWYNEQFF
>TRBV5-1|.|TRBJ2-1
CASSLGGGSYNEQFF
>TRBV19|.|TRBJ2-2
CASLDRGLNLPFTGELFF
>TRBV4-1|few|TRBJ2-7
CASSFDPQNYEQYF
>TRBV13|.|TRBJ2-7
CASSPLGTGGYPNYEQYF
>TRBV10-1|.|TRBJ2-5
CASSAEAKETQYF
>TRBV7-2|.|TRBJ2-2
CASSWPTGGTAGELLF
>TRBV29-1|few|TRBJ1-2
CSVETPSFGGYTF
>TRBV6-4|.|TRBJ2-5
CASSESTGGIETQYF
>TRBV6-5|.|TRBJ1-5
CASRGGSNQPQHF
>TRBV5-4|.|TRBJ1-4
CASSLGGPEEEKLFF
>TRBV2|once|TRBJ1-5
CASRTGDRGVNQPQHF
>TRBV7-9|few|TRBJ1-2
CASSLTEQGDYTF
>TRBV6-6|few|TRBJ1-2
CASSYEGNYGYTF